This T cell receptor (beta chain) was found in a study of CD4 and CD8 cells across lung adenocarcinoma regions. Donors had localized lung adenocarcinoma, a non-small cell lung cancer. From the PCR reads, TCRdb called clonotypes with MiXCR, one entry per CDR3 protein. The sample holds about 16,000 distinct CDR3 sequences, around 56% seen once. As to this clonotype: A junction boundary mismatches the germline segment, possibly from a read error.

Germline V gene sequence: CDR1 MGHDK, CDR2 SYGVNS. This CDR3 has 16 residues. The clonotype was recovered from a female donor with lung adenocarcinoma. The CD4 and CD8 labels of this study may be unreliable. Sequencing was done on a sample of CD8+ T cells from the center of a lung tumor. The chain employs TRBV25-1 and TRBJ2-3; 7 bases map to TRBD2. The CDR3 DNA reads as TGTGCCAGCAGTGAATCGCTGGCGGGAGCCAAAAACACGCAGTATTTC. It yields the protein CASSESLAGAKNTQYF.